The 5 T cell receptor beta chains given below trace back to one sample, sequenced in a study of regulatory T cells in long-lasting Graves disease. To make TCR beta libraries, researchers used iRepertoire HTBI primers and Arm-PCR of CDR3 regions. TCRdb re-called the multiplex PCR reads through MiXCR, storing one row per CDR3 protein. The sample contains hundreds of thousands of distinct CDR3 sequences, around 32% of which appear only once. Stated time point: persistent/refractory GD, antithyroid drugs over 5 years with positive TRAb. PBMCs provided the RNA from which the TCR library was made. The sample consisted of peripheral blood mononuclear cells (PBMCs), taken when the disease was refractory, from a patient treated with antithyroid drugs. Every receptor here comes from a female donor with Graves disease.

The chain is built from TRBV6-2 or TRBV6-3 and TRBJ2-7, with 8 bases that match TRBD1. With 7 bases clipped from V and 4 bases from J, the junction kept 9 bases outside the gene matches. The CDR3 has 14 residues. CDR1 and CDR2 from the germline V gene are MNHEY and SVGEGT. The CDR3 loop is CASNPTGGAYEQYF. The CDR3 nucleotides are TGTGCCAGCAATCCAACAGGGGGTGCGTACGAGCAGTACTTC.

This clonotype was counted between two and nine times. J is TRBJ1-1 and V is TRBV11-1; D gene unclear. In germline, CDR1 is SGHAT, CDR2 FQDESV (reference sequence). Trimming removed 2 bases from V and 5 bases from J, with 9 bases in between. The CDR3 extends over 13 amino acids. The CDR3 reads CASSLRMETEAFF. CDR3 nucleotides: TGTGCCAGCAGCTTAAGGATGGAGACTGAAGCTTTCTTT.

Ten or more counts support this clonotype. The chain employs TRBV28 and TRBJ2-7; 10 bases line up with TRBD1. This CDR3 comprises 14 residues. Trimming removed 6 bases from V and 7 bases from J; junction bases left unmatched: 9. Germline lookup yields CDR1 MDHEN and CDR2 SYDVKM. The CDR3 region has the DNA TGTGCCAGCAGCCGACAGGGGGCGGGATTGGAGCAGTACTTC. Residues: CASSRQGAGLEQYF.

The chain links TRBV4-1 to TRBJ1-5, with TRBD1 identical over 12 bases. This CDR3 region has 18 residues. The germline CDR1 and CDR2 sequences are MGHRA and YSYEKL. V gave up 2 bases and J gave up 2 bases; unmatched junction bases: 7. The CDR3 is CASSQRPGTGGGNQPQHF. Written as DNA, the CDR3 is TGCGCCAGCAGCCAACGTCCCGGGACAGGGGGCGGCAATCAGCCCCAGCATTTT.

This rearrangement joins TRBV5-6 to TRBJ2-7; D unresolved. The germline gives CDR1 SGHDT, CDR2 YYEEEE. Deletions cut 0 bases from V and 6 bases from J, with 7 bases between. The CDR3 is made up of 12 amino acids. CDR3 loop: CASSLAAGEQYF. CDR3 DNA sequence: TGTGCCAGCAGCTTGGCCGCAGGCGAGCAGTACTTC.